This T cell receptor (beta chain) was identified during a study of blood T cell repertoires in COVID-19. Overall study context: The origin of the acute and convalescent COVID-19 samples was the United States, Italy and Spain.

V lost 6 bases, J lost 3 bases, and 23 bases lay in between. The CDR3 is 17 amino acids. Per the germline V gene, CDR1 is LNHDA and CDR2 is SQIVND (reference sequence). Method: immunoSEQ multiplex PCR; TCRdb's copy keeps in-frame clones and lacks some. The table lists approximately 150,000 clones, 88% of them singletons. V gene TRBV19 combines with J gene TRBJ1-1; maybe TRBD1 (6 bases). This clonotype was obtained from a human donor with COVID-19, enrolled during active disease. The donor label of this sample is uncertain. Material: peripheral blood. CDR3 amino acids: CASRVQGVHPEDTEAFF. The CDR3 bases are TGTGCCAGTAGGGTACAGGGAGTCCATCCTGAGGACACTGAAGCTTTCTTT.